The 13 T cell receptor beta chains listed next were all sequenced from one sample in a study of blood T cell repertoires in COVID-19. The assay was immunoSEQ multiplex PCR, and TCRdb's table has in-frame clones only and misses some. The sample lists about 130,000 clones, more than 70% seen once, with around 3% in the top ten. The material sequenced was peripheral blood. Source of these receptors: a woman older than 75 with COVID-19, enrolled during active disease.

V gene TRBV18 combines with J gene TRBJ1-5; 9 bases fit TRBD1. Trimming at V came to 4 bases and at J to 2 bases, leaving 0 bases not matched to a gene. The CDR3 has 14 amino acids. In germline, CDR1 is KGHSH, CDR2 LQKENI. CDR3 nucleotide sequence: TGTGCCAGCTCACGGACAGGGGGCAATCAGCCCCAGCATTTT. Its protein product is CASSRTGGNQPQHF.

The chain uses TRBV2 and TRBJ2-7, with D perhaps matching TRBD1 (6 bases). Per the germline V gene, CDR1 is SNHLY and CDR2 is FYNNEI. Trimming pared 8 bases from V and 0 bases from J, leaving 8 bases between. CDR3 length equals 12 residues. CDR3 sequence: CASYRDSYEQYF. In nucleotides, the CDR3 is TGTGCCAGCTACAGGGACTCCTACGAGCAGTACTTC.

The chain employs TRBV28 and TRBJ2-6, with D perhaps TRBD1 (6 bases). Deletions cut 4 bases from V and 0 bases from J, with 16 bases between. The CDR3 sequence is 18 residues long. Germline V lookup: CDR1 MDHEN, CDR2 SYDVKM. This CDR3 is CASSSQWTVSSGANVLTF. The CDR3, as DNA: TGTGCCAGCAGTTCCCAATGGACAGTTAGCTCTGGGGCCAACGTCCTGACTTTC.

The V call is TRBV6-5, the J call TRBJ1-5; 8 bases map to TRBD1. J lost 3 bases, V lost 5 bases, and 6 bases had no gene match. Germline values: CDR1 MNHEY, CDR2 SVGAGI. This CDR3 region has 15 residues. This chain's CDR3 is CASSSGQGLNQPQHF. CDR3 bases: TGTGCCAGCAGTAGTGGACAGGGACTCAATCAGCCCCAGCATTTT.

V and J are TRBV5-1 and TRBJ2-1; TRBD2 agrees at 12 bases. Trimming removed 0 bases from V and 10 bases from J; junction bases left unmatched: 8. CDR1 is SGHRS, CDR2 YFSETQ, per germline. CDR3 length: 16 residues. The CDR3 loop reads CASSLVTLAGGGEQFF. The CDR3 bases are TGCGCCAGCAGCTTGGTTACACTAGCGGGGGGCGGGGAGCAGTTCTTC.

The chain employs TRBV6-2 or TRBV6-3 and TRBJ2-1; 14 bases are a match to TRBD2. Germline CDR1 MNHEY, CDR2 SVGEGT. V shed 5 bases, J shed 5 bases, and the junction held 5 bases outside the gene matches. The CDR3 consists of 16 residues. CDR3 sequence (DNA): TGTGCCAGCAGTGCAGGACTAGCGGGAGGCCACAATGAGCAGTTCTTC. It is translated as CASSAGLAGGHNEQFF.

The genes are TRBV2 and TRBJ2-7; TRBD2 aligns across 9 bases. The ends lost 7 bases at V and 4 bases at J; junction bases unmatched: 20. The CDR3 length is 18 residues. The germline CDR1 and CDR2 sequences are SNHLY and FYNNEI. CDR3 residues: CASKSSTSGLAGWYEQYF. CDR3 DNA sequence: TGTGCCAGCAAGTCGTCGACTAGCGGTCTCGCTGGGTGGTACGAGCAGTACTTC. Complete variable domain (other parts from reference TRBV2 and TRBJ2-7): EPEVTQTPSHQVTQMGQEVILRCVPISNHLYFYWYRQILGQKVEFLVSFYNNEISEKSEIFDDQFSVERPDGSNFTLKIRSTKLEDSAMYFCASKSSTSGLAGWYEQYFGPGTRLTVT.

This sequence joins TRBV15 and TRBJ2-3; tentative D call: TRBD2 (6 bases). The CDR3 extends over 16 amino acids. Trimming cost V 1 base and J 0 bases, with 11 bases left between them. The V gene's germline CDR1 is LNHNV and CDR2 YYDKDF (reference sequence). The CDR3 nucleotides are TGTGCCACCAGCAGAGGCCTCCGGGGGAGCACAGATACGCAGTATTTT. Amino acids: CATSRGLRGSTDTQYF.

The genes are TRBV6-2 or TRBV6-3 and TRBJ2-2; tentative D call: TRBD1 (5 bases). The V gene's germline CDR1 is MNHEY and CDR2 SVGEGT. Trimming removed 5 bases at V and 3 bases at J, with 13 bases between. This CDR3 contains 15 residues. The CDR3 sequence is CASSNAGWDTGELFF. In DNA, the CDR3 is TGTGCCAGCAGTAACGCAGGGTGGGACACCGGGGAGCTGTTTTTT.

The J gene is TRBJ1-2, the V gene TRBV12-3 or TRBV12-4; D possibly corresponds to TRBD1 (6 bases). V was cut by 2 bases and J by 5 bases, with 9 bases left in between. The CDR3 sequence is 13 residues long. CDR3 bases: TGTGCCAGCAGTTTACCCGGACAGTATGGCTACACCTTC. This sequence encodes CASSLPGQYGYTF.

Worth noting for this clone: The junction does not match germline at one end; this may be a read error. The V call is TRBV2, the J call TRBJ2-7; no clear D gene. CDR1 and CDR2 (germline): SNHLY, FYNNEI. There are 11 residues in the CDR3. For the CDR3, the DNA is TGTGCCAGCAGTCCCACCTACGAGCGGTACTTC. Amino acids: CASSPTYERYF.

The V call is TRBV4-3, the J call TRBJ2-1; TRBD2 matches 9 bases. Germline V CDR1 and CDR2: LGHNA, YSLEER. The CDR3 runs 17 residues. V was pared by 2 bases and J by 9 bases, with 14 bases of the junction left unmatched. DNA for the CDR3: TGCGCCAGCAGCCAATATACTAGCGGGTGGGGGCCCGCTGAGCAGTTCTTC. Its protein product is CASSQYTSGWGPAEQFF.

The chain joins TRBV9 to TRBJ1-2; 8 bases map to TRBD1. With V trimmed by 3 bases and J by 4 bases, 2 bases remained unmatched. CDR3 size: 13 residues. Germline V gene sequence: CDR1 SGDLS, CDR2 YYNGEE. CDR3 sequence: CASSATGGYGYTF. The CDR3 DNA sequence: TGTGCCAGCAGCGCCACAGGGGGCTATGGCTACACCTTC.